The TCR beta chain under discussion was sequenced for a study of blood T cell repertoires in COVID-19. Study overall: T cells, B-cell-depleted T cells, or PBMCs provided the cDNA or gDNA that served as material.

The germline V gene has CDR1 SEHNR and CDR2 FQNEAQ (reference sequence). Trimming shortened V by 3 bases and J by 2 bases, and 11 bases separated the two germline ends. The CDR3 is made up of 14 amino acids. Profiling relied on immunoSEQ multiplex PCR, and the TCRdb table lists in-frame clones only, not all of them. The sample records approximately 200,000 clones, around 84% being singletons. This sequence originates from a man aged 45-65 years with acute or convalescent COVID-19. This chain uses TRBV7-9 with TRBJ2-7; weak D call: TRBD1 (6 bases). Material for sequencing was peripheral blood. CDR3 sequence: CASSLTRGAYEQYF. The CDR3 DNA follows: TGTGCCAGCAGCTTGACCAGGGGCGCCTACGAGCAGTACTTC.